Listed below are T cell receptor beta chains from one sample, sequenced in a study of human T cells and chemical hapten exposure. TCRdb independently ran MiXCR on the RACE reads; one entry per CDR3 protein. The table records 70,000 to 90,000 distinct CDR3 sequences, about 10% of them present only once. Sample: whole blood, taken in connection with sensitization to the hapten diphenylcyclopropenone (DPC). These receptors came from a woman in her forties or fifties with alopecia areata. Some clones in this sample may be carry-over from other donors' samples. The CDR3 runs from the conserved cysteine through the conserved F or W. The order of the fields is J gene, V gene, clone size, D gene, CDR3 protein, CDR3 DNA. A D gene is named only where the DNA matches it firmly. Clone size is stated in some rows and not others, as once, few, many or a class when expanded.

J gene: TRBJ2-5; V gene: TRBV21-1; clone size: .; D gene: .; CDR3 protein: CASEDGGQETQYF; CDR3 DNA: TGTGCCAGCGAGGACGGCGGTCAAGAGACCCAGTACTTC
J gene: TRBJ2-1; V gene: TRBV7-2; clone size: few; D gene: TRBD2; CDR3 protein: CASSLAGGLNEQFF; CDR3 DNA: TGTGCCAGCAGCCTAGCGGGAGGGCTCAATGAGCAGTTCTTC
J gene: TRBJ2-1; V gene: TRBV3-1; clone size: many; D gene: .; CDR3 protein: CATRDQTYNEQFF; CDR3 DNA: TGTGCCACCCGGGACCAGACCTACAATGAGCAGTTCTTC
J gene: TRBJ2-1; V gene: TRBV18; clone size: .; D gene: TRBD2; CDR3 protein: CASSKPGLAVDEQFF; CDR3 DNA: TGTGCCAGCTCAAAACCGGGACTAGCGGTAGATGAGCAGTTCTTC
J gene: TRBJ1-4; V gene: TRBV6-6; clone size: .; D gene: .; CDR3 protein: CASSYPGRGEATNEKLFF; CDR3 DNA: TGTGCCAGCAGTTACCCCGGCAGGGGAGAGGCAACTAATGAAAAACTGTTTTTT
J gene: TRBJ2-1; V gene: TRBV4-1; clone size: .; D gene: .; CDR3 protein: CASRHPGPYNEQFF; CDR3 DNA: TGCGCCAGCAGACATCCGGGACCCTACAATGAGCAGTTCTTC
J gene: TRBJ1-1; V gene: TRBV20-1; clone size: .; D gene: .; CDR3 protein: CSARRVTEAFF; CDR3 DNA: TGCAGTGCAAGAAGGGTTACTGAAGCTTTCTTT
J gene: TRBJ1-2; V gene: TRBV20-1; clone size: many; D gene: .; CDR3 protein: CSASAPYGYTF; CDR3 DNA: TGCAGTGCTAGTGCACCTTATGGCTACACCTTC
J gene: TRBJ2-1; V gene: TRBV5-5; clone size: .; D gene: TRBD2; CDR3 protein: CAGSLAGGSYNEQFF; CDR3 DNA: TGTGCCGGCAGCTTAGCGGGAGGGTCCTACAATGAGCAGTTCTTC
J gene: TRBJ1-1; V gene: TRBV3-1; clone size: many; D gene: .; CDR3 protein: CASSQEPASRGNTEAFF; CDR3 DNA: TGTGCCAGCAGCCAAGAACCAGCCTCCCGGGGGAACACTGAAGCTTTCTTT
J gene: TRBJ2-7; V gene: TRBV3-1; clone size: few; D gene: .; CDR3 protein: CASSPPATPGAYEQYF; CDR3 DNA: TGTGCCAGCAGCCCTCCCGCGACCCCGGGGGCCTACGAGCAGTACTTC
J gene: TRBJ1-6; V gene: TRBV5-1; clone size: few; D gene: .; CDR3 protein: CASSRDIGNSPLHF; CDR3 DNA: TGCGCCAGCAGCCGGGACATCGGAAATTCACCCCTCCACTTT
J gene: TRBJ2-3; V gene: TRBV13; clone size: few; D gene: TRBD2; CDR3 protein: CASKGEREFGDTQYF; CDR3 DNA: TGTGCCAGCAAGGGAGAGCGGGAGTTTGGAGATACGCAGTATTTT
J gene: TRBJ2-3; V gene: TRBV12-3/TRBV12-4; clone size: .; D gene: .; CDR3 protein: CASREQRDTQYF; CDR3 DNA: TGTGCCAGCAGGGAACAGAGGGATACGCAGTATTTT
J gene: TRBJ1-2; V gene: TRBV18; clone size: once; D gene: .; CDR3 protein: CASSPGPNYGCTF; CDR3 DNA: TGTGCCAGCTCACCGGGACCTAACTATGGCTGCACCTTC
J gene: TRBJ2-1; V gene: TRBV29-1; clone size: many; D gene: .; CDR3 protein: CSVGADSYNEQFF; CDR3 DNA: TGCAGCGTTGGAGCGGATAGCTACAATGAGCAGTTCTTC
J gene: TRBJ1-2; V gene: TRBV10-3; clone size: many; D gene: TRBD1; CDR3 protein: CAISGTGGADGYTF; CDR3 DNA: TGTGCCATCAGCGGGACAGGGGGCGCCGATGGCTACACCTTC
J gene: TRBJ2-1; V gene: TRBV7-6; clone size: many; D gene: .; CDR3 protein: CASSPGHFYNEQFF; CDR3 DNA: TGTGCCAGCAGCCCGGGACACTTTTACAATGAGCAGTTCTTC
J gene: TRBJ2-7; V gene: TRBV28; clone size: few; D gene: .; CDR3 protein: CASSRGTGEVWEQYF; CDR3 DNA: TGTGCCAGCAGCCGAGGCACAGGGGAGGTTTGGGAGCAGTACTTC
J gene: TRBJ2-7; V gene: TRBV7-2; clone size: many; D gene: TRBD2; CDR3 protein: CASSTRTGTSGSLYEQYF; CDR3 DNA: TGTGCCAGCAGCACAAGAACCGGGACTAGCGGGAGCCTATACGAGCAGTACTTC
J gene: TRBJ2-3; V gene: TRBV5-1; clone size: few; D gene: .; CDR3 protein: CASSLSPSTDTQYF; CDR3 DNA: TGCGCCAGCAGCTTGAGCCCTAGCACAGATACGCAGTATTTT
J gene: TRBJ1-4; V gene: TRBV28; clone size: .; D gene: .; CDR3 protein: CASRARGEKLFF; CDR3 DNA: TGTGCCAGCAGGGCCAGGGGTGAAAAACTGTTTTTT
J gene: TRBJ2-7; V gene: TRBV5-5; clone size: .; D gene: .; CDR3 protein: CASSWGTSSYEQYF; CDR3 DNA: TGTGCCAGCAGCTGGGGGACATCCTCCTACGAGCAGTACTTC